The following is a T cell receptor beta chain sequence with its context. Its target is unknown. For TCR beta, libraries came from quantitative 5'-RACE with molecular barcodes. MiXCR, applied by TCRdb to the 5' RACE reads, yields one record per CDR3 protein. Of 230,000 or so distinct CDR3 sequences in the sample, around 25% are singletons; the top ten hold roughly 0.67%. These data are taken from a study of CD8 T cells in ankylosing spondylitis. Overall study findings and caveats: Among TCR beta sequences, a motif of under 10 highly homologous variants appeared characteristic of ankylosing spondylitis blood. The study looked at matched synovial fluid samples from ankylosing spondylitis patients. Disease-linked clones were reported to be significantly enriched there.

The CDR3 consists of 13 residues. CDR1 is DFQATT, CDR2 SNEGSKA, per germline (reference sequence). Trimming cost V 3 bases and J 2 bases; bases outside gene matches: 4. The sample consisted of blood, either unsorted or a sorted T cell fraction (not recorded which). The J gene is TRBJ2-7, the V gene TRBV20-1; the match to TRBD2 covers 7 bases. The receptor's source is a male donor with ankylosing spondylitis or in good health (not recorded which). Written as DNA, the CDR3 is TGCAGTGCTAGGGGGGGGTTCGCCTACGAGCAGTACTTC. Its protein is CSARGGFAYEQYF.